This T cell receptor beta chain was recorded in a study of regulatory T cells in long-lasting Graves disease. Study-wide findings and caveats: Since the sample size was small, accuracy may have been reduced. New patients shared fewer public clonotypes (approximately 970) than persistent patients did (roughly 2,500). Persistent Graves' patients possessed reduced TCR diversity relative to recently diagnosed ones.

Noted time point: newly diagnosed GD, antithyroid drugs for less than 3 months. The TCR library was prepared using RNA isolated from PBMCs. Peripheral blood, around 9.4 milliliters of it, was drawn into EDTA tubes. This clonotype was recorded many times. The target antigen is unknown. The CDR3 runs to 14 residues. The V gene lost 5 bases and the J gene lost 6 bases, with 14 bases spanning the gap. Germline CDR1 reads SGHVS; CDR2 reads FQNEAQ. Building the TCR beta libraries relied on iRepertoire HTBI primers, and CDR3 regions underwent Arm-PCR. TCRdb itself ran the multiplex PCR reads through MiXCR, one entry per CDR3 protein. The sample yields some 250,000 distinct CDR3 sequences, around 16% seen once.

The rearrangement links TRBV7-8 to TRBJ2-1; D uncertain. Sequenced material: peripheral blood mononuclear cells (PBMCs), taken at new diagnosis, from a patient treated with antithyroid drugs. The clonotype originates from a female donor with Graves disease. The CDR3 is CASSAVDRPNEQFF. In DNA form, the CDR3 reads TGTGCCAGCAGCGCGGTCGACCGTCCCAATGAGCAGTTCTTC.